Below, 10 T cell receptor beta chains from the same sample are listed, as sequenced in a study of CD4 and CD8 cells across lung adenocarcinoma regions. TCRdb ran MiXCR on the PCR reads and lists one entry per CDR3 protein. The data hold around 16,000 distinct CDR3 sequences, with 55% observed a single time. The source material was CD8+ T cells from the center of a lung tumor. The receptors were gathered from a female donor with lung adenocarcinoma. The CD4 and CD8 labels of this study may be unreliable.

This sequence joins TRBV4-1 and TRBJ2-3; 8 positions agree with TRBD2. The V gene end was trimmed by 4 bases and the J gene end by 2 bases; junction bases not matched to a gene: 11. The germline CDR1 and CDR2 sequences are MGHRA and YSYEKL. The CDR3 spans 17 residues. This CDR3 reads CASSPRIAGSATDTQYF. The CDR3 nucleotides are TGCGCCAGCAGCCCCCGGATAGCGGGGTCCGCCACAGATACGCAGTATTTT.

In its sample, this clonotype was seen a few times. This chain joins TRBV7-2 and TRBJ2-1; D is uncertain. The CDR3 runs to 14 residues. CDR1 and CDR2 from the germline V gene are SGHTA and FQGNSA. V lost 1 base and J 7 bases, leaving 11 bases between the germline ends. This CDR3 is CASSLVWSGNEQFF. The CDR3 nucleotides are TGTGCCAGCAGCTTAGTTTGGAGTGGGAATGAGCAGTTCTTC.

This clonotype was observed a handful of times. CDR3 in DNA: TGTGCCAGCAGGGACAGGGCCTACGAGCAGTACTTC. As protein: CASRDRAYEQYF. The V call is TRBV6-1, the J call TRBJ2-7; 8 bases are shared with TRBD1. Looked up from germline, CDR1 is MNHNS and CDR2 is SASEGT. J gave up 2 bases and V 6 bases, and 0 bases lay outside the gene matches. The CDR3 is made up of 12 amino acids.

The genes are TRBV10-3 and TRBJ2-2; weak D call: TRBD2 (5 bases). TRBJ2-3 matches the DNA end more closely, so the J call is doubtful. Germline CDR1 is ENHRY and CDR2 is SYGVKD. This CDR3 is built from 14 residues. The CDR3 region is CAGQEAVSTGAQYF. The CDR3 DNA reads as TGTGCGGGCCAAGAGGCAGTGAGCACCGGGGCGCAGTATTTT.

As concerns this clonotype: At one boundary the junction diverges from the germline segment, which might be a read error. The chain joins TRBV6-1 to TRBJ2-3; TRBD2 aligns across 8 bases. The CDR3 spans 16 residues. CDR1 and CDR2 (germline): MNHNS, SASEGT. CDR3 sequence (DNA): TGTGCCAGCGCGGCGAGCGGGGGCCCAGCCACAGATACGCAGTATTTC. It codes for CASAASGGPATDTQYF.

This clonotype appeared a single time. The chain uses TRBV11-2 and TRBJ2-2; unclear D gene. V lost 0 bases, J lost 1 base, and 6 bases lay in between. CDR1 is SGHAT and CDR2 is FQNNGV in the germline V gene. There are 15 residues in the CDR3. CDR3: CASSLDRRNTGELFF. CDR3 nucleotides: TGTGCCAGCAGCTTAGATCGCAGGAACACCGGGGAGCTGTTTTTT.

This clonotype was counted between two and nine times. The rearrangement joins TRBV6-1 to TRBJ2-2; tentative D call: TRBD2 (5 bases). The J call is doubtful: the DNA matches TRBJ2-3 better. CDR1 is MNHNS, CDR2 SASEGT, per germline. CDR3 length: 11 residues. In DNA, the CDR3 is TGTGCCAGCTGGTCCACCGGGGCGCAGTATTTT. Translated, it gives CASWSTGAQYF.

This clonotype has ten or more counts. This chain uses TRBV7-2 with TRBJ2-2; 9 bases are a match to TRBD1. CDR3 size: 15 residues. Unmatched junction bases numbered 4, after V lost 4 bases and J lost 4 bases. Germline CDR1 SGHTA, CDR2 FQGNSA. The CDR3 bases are TGTGCCAGCAGCTGGACAGGGGTCGTCACCGGGGAGCTGTTTTTT. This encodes CASSWTGVVTGELFF.

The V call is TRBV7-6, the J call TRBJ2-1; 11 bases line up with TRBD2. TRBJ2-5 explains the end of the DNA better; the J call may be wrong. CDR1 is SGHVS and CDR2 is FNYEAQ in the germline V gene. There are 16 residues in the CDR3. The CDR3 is CASSFVAGGFEETQYF. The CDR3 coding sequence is TGTGCCAGCAGCTTCGTAGCGGGAGGGTTCGAAGAGACCCAGTACTTC.

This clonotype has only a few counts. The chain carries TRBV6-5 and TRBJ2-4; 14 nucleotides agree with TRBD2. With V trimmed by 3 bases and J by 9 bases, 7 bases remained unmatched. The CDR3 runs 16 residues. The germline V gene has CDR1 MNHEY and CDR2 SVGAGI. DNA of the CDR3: TGTGCCAGCAGTTATCGGACTAGCGGGAGGAATAGCATTCAGTACTTC. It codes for CASSYRTSGRNSIQYF.